This TCR beta chain was documented in a study of metastatic and nonmetastatic thyroid tumors. TCRdb re-called clones via MiXCR from the PCR reads. The data show fewer than 30,000 clones, around 16% seen once. Per the germline V gene, CDR1 is SGHRS and CDR2 is YFSETQ. The CDR3 extends over 20 amino acids. With V trimmed by 4 bases and J by 1 base, 14 bases remained unmatched. None of the patients had undergone any treatment ahead of thyroid surgery. This clone was recorded at least ten times. The rearrangement uses TRBV5-1 and TRBJ2-2; TRBD1 aligns across 12 bases. The source material was blood. The TCR originated in a female donor with papillary thyroid cancer or a benign thyroid nodule (not recorded which). Some clones in this sample may be carry-over from other donors' samples. The CDR3 bases are TGCGCCAGCAGCCCGCGATTCCGGGACAGGGGGCTAAAGAACACCGGGGAGCTGTTTTTT. The encoded protein is CASSPRFRDRGLKNTGELFF.